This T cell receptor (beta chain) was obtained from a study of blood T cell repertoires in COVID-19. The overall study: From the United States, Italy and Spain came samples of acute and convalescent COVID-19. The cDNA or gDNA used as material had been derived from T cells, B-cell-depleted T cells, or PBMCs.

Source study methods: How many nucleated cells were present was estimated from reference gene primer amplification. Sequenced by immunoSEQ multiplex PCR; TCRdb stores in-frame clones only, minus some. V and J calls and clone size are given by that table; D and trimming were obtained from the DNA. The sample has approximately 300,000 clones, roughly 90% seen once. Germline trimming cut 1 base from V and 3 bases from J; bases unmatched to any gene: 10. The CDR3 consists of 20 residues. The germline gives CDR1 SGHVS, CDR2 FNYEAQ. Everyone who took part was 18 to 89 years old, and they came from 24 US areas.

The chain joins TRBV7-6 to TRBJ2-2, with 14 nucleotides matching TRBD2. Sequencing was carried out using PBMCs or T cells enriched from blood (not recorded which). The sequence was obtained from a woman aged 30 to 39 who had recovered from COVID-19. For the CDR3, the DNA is TGTGCCAGCAGCTTAGAAGCCCCCGAGACTAGCGGGAGGGACACCGGGGAGCTGTTTTTT. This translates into CASSLEAPETSGRDTGELFF.